A single sample is the source of the 8 T cell receptor beta chains below, sequenced in a study of cytomegalovirus exposure and HLA in healthy donors. Generated by immunoSEQ multiplex PCR, the TCRdb table keeps only in-frame clones and is missing some. This table holds 130,000 to 150,000 clones, roughly nine tenths found once. Sequencing was done on a sample of PBMCs. The source of these receptors is a man younger than 35 in good health and CMV-seronegative.

V is TRBV4-3 and J is TRBJ2-5; 9 bases line up with TRBD2. J lost 1 base, V lost 0 bases, and 6 bases had no gene match. The CDR3 is made up of 17 amino acids. Germline V CDR1 and CDR2: LGHNA, YSLEER. CDR3 loop: CASSQDVGGRGQETQYF. CDR3 DNA: TGCGCCAGCAGCCAAGATGTTGGCGGGAGGGGCCAAGAGACCCAGTACTTC.

The chain recombines TRBV30 with TRBJ1-3; D uncertain. The CDR3 totals 14 residues. V shed 1 base and J shed 0 bases, with 7 bases lying between them. In germline, CDR1 is GTSNPN, CDR2 SVGIG (reference sequence). The CDR3 nucleotides are TGTGCCTGGAGTGCGAGAGCCTCTGGAAACACCATATATTTT. It translates to CAWSARASGNTIYF.

The CDR3 reads CASSPLTGLRNTGELFF. The CDR3 DNA follows: TGTGCCAGCAGCCCTTTGACGGGACTAAGGAACACCGGGGAGCTGTTTTTT. This chain links TRBV9 with TRBJ2-2; 7 bases align to TRBD2. Germline trimming cut 4 bases from V and 1 base from J; bases unmatched to any gene: 10. From germline, CDR1 is SGDLS and CDR2 YYNGEE. The CDR3 covers 17 residues.

The J gene is TRBJ2-2, the V gene TRBV7-6; maybe TRBD2 (6 bases). This CDR3 has 16 amino acids. Germline CDR1 is SGHVS and CDR2 is FNYEAQ. V lost 0 bases and J lost 1, with 9 bases in between. CDR3 protein: CASSLAIGGNTGELFF. The CDR3, as DNA: TGTGCCAGCAGCTTAGCCATCGGGGGGAACACCGGGGAGCTGTTTTTT.

The chain joins TRBV30 to TRBJ2-2; 9 nucleotides align to TRBD2. The ends lost 2 bases at V and 6 bases at J; junction bases unmatched: 19. Germline values: CDR1 GTSNPN, CDR2 SVGIG (reference sequence). The CDR3 covers 19 residues. In DNA, the CDR3 is TGTGCCTGGAGTAGTATAGCGGGAGCAGGTTTCGGGGTAGCCGGGGAGCTGTTTTTT. The encoded protein is CAWSSIAGAGFGVAGELFF.

This chain connects TRBV27 to TRBJ1-4; 7 nucleotides line up with TRBD1. The V gene end was trimmed by 0 bases and the J gene end by 6 bases; junction bases not matched to a gene: 4. The germline CDR1 and CDR2 sequences are MNHEY and SMNVEV (reference sequence). The CDR3 extends over 15 amino acids. DNA for the CDR3: TGTGCCAGCAGTTTATCGGAGGGGGCGCATGAAAAACTGTTTTTT. Residues: CASSLSEGAHEKLFF.

The chain carries TRBV7-9 and TRBJ1-2; 10 nucleotides agree with TRBD1. The J segment lost 6 bases and the V segment lost 8 bases, leaving 9 bases of the junction unmatched. The CDR3 runs to 14 residues. CDR1 is SEHNR, CDR2 FQNEAQ, per germline (reference sequence). The CDR3 reads CASLKGGQGNGYTF. The CDR3 DNA is TGTGCCAGCCTAAAAGGGGGACAGGGGAATGGCTACACCTTC.

J is TRBJ1-2 and V is TRBV27, with TRBD1 as a possible D gene (6 bases). The germline V and J ends were trimmed by 2 bases and 7 bases, with 8 bases remaining between them. The CDR3 spans 12 residues. The V gene's germline CDR1 is MNHEY and CDR2 SMNVEV (reference sequence). Here the CDR3 DNA reads TGTGCCAGCAGTTTAGGGGGCCGTGGCTACACCTTC. Translating gives CASSLGGRGYTF.